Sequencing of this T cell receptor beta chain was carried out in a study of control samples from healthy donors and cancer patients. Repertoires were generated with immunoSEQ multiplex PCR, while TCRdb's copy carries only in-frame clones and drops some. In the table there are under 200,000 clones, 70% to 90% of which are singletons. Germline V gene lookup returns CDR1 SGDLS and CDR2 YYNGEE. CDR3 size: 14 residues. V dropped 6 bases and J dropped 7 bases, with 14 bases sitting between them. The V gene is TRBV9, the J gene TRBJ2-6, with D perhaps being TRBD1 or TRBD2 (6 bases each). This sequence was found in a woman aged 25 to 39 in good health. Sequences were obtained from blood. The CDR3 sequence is CASTPGGGANVLTF. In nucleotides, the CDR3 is TGTGCCAGCACCCCCGGAGGGGGAGCCAACGTCCTGACTTTC.